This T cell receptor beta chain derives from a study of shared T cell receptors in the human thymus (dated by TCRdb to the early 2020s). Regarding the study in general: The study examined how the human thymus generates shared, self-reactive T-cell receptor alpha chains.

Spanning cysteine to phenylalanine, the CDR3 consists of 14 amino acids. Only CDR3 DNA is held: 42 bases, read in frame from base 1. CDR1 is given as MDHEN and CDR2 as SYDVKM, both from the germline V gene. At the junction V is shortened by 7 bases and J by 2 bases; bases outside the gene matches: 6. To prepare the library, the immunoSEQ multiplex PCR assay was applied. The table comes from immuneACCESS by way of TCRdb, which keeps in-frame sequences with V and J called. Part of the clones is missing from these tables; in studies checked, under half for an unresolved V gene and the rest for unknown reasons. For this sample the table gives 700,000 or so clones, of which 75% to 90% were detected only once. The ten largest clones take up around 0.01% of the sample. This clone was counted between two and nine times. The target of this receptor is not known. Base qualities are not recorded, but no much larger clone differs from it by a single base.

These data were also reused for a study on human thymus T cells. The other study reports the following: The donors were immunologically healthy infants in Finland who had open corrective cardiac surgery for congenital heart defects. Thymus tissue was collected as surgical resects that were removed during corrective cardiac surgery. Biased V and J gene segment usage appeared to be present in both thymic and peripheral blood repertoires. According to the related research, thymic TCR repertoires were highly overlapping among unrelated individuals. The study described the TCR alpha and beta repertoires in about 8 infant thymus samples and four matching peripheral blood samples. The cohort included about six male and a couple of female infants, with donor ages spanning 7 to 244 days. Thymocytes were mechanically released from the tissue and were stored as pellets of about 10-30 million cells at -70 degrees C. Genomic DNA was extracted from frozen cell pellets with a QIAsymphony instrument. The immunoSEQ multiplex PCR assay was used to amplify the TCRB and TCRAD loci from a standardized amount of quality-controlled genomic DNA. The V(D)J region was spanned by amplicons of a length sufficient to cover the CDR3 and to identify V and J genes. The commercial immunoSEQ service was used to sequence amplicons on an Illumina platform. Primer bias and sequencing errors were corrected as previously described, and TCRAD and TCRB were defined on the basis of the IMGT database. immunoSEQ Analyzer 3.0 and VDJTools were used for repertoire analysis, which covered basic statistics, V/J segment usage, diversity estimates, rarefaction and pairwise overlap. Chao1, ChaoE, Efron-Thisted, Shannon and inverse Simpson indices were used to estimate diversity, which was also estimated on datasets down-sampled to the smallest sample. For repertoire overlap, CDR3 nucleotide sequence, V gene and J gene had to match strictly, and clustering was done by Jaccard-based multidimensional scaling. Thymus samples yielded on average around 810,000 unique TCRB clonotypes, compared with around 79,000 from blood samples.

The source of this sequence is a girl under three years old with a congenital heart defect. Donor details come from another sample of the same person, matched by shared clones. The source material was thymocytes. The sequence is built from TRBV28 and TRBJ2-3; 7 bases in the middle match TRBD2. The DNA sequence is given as TGTGCCAGCACTAGCGGATTAATCACAGATACGCAGTATTTT. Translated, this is CASTSGLITDTQYF.